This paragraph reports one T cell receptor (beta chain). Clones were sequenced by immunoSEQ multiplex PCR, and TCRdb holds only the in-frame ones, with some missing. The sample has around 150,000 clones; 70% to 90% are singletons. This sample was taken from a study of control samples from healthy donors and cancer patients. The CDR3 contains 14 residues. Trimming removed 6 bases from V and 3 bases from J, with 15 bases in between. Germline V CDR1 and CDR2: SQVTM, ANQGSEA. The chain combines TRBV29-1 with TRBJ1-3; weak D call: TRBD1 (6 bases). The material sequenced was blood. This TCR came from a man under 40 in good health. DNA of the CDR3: TGCAGCGTCTCACAGGGAGTTGGTGGAAACACCATATATTTT. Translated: CSVSQGVGGNTIYF.